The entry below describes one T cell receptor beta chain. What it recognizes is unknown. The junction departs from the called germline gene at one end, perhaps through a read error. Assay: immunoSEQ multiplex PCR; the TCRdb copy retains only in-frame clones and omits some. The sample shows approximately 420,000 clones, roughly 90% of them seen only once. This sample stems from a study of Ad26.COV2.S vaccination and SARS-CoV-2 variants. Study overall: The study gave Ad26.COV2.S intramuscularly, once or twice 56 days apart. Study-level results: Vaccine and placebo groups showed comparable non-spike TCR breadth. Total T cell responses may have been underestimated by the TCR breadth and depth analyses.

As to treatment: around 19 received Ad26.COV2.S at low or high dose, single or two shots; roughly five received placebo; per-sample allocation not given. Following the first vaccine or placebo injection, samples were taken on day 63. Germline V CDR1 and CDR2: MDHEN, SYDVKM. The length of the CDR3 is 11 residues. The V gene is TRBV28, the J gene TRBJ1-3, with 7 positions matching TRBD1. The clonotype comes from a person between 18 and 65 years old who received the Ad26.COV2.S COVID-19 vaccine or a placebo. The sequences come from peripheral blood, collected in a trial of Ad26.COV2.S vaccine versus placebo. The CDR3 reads CASSDRVPLIF. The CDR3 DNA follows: TGTGCCAGCAGTGACAGGGTTCCCCTCATCTTT.